This T cell receptor (beta chain) was found in a study of T-cell reconstitution after alpha-beta-depleted transplantation in children. The V end lost 4 bases, the J end lost 7 bases, and 17 bases lay between the germline ends. Germline CDR1 reads SGHRS; CDR2 reads YFSETQ. The CDR3 is 15 residues long. The authors prepared the TCRbeta library with unique molecular identifiers. One entry per CDR3 protein results from TCRdb running MiXCR on the PCR reads. The sample records about 110,000 distinct CDR3 sequences, around 10% being singletons. The chain employs TRBV5-1 and TRBJ2-2, with a possible D match to TRBD1 (6 bases). This sequence was found in a boy younger than 10 with acute lymphoblastic leukemia, due to receive a stem cell transplant. The material was PBMCs, obtained before TCRalphabeta/CD19-depleted stem cell transplant. CDR3 residues: CASSDPGRGIGELFF. The CDR3 region has the DNA TGCGCCAGCAGCGACCCGGGAAGGGGGATCGGGGAGCTGTTTTTT.